This T cell receptor (beta chain) was sequenced during a study of shared clonotypes between healthy human individuals. Study-wide results and limits: Naive subsets usually exceeded memory subsets in estimated richness.

Researchers divided each subset's genomic DNA evenly across several immunoSEQ plates. Per the original methods: ImmunoSEQ supplied junction-only sequences lacking quality scores, so filtering was different. Generated by immunoSEQ multiplex PCR, the TCRdb table keeps only in-frame clones and is missing some. V, J and clone size reflect that table, while D and trimming were determined from the DNA. This sample carries 2 million to 3 million clones, roughly 93% of them seen once, and the ten largest clones take approximately 0.35%. The V end was cut by 5 bases, the J end by 2 bases, with 19 bases between. The V gene's germline CDR1 is SEHNR and CDR2 FQNEAQ (reference sequence). This CDR3 has 18 amino acids. A word on this clone: What it binds is not known.

The source is a man in his late teens or twenties in good health. Some clones in this sample may be carry-over from other donors' samples. Sequenced input: naive CD4+ T cells from PBMCs. Described subset: CD45RA+ positively selected. The chain carries TRBV7-9 and TRBJ2-6; D not certain. The CDR3: CASSPSPYRTTGANVLTF. CDR3 sequence (DNA): TGTGCCAGCAGCCCGTCCCCCTACAGAACAACTGGGGCCAACGTCCTGACTTTC.